This is a list of T cell receptor beta chains from one sample in a study of blood T cell repertoires in COVID-19. Libraries were prepared by immunoSEQ multiplex PCR; TCRdb keeps only in-frame clonotypes and omits some of them. The sample gives 350,000 to 450,000 clones, 75% to 90% of which show up once; 0.95% to 1.2% is in the top ten. The specimen sequenced was PBMCs or T cells enriched from blood (not recorded which). The source of these receptors is a young man who had recovered from COVID-19. Both conserved end residues are part of each CDR3. Fields, in order: clone size, J gene, V gene, D gene, CDR3 protein, CDR3 DNA. A D gene is named only where the DNA matches it firmly. Where a row states a size, it is once, few, many or the class of an expanded clone; other rows omit it.

. | TRBJ1-2 | TRBV7-8 | . | CASSLVVQGSYGYTF | TGTGCCAGCAGCTTAGTAGTTCAGGGTTCCTACGGCTACACCTTC
. | TRBJ1-2 | TRBV3-1/TRBV3-2 | . | CASSQEGQARRGYTF | TGTGCCAGCAGCCAAGAAGGCCAGGCAAGGAGGGGCTACACCTTC
. | TRBJ2-3 | TRBV5-1 | . | CASSLAGATDTQYF | TGCGCCAGCAGCTTGGCGGGAGCGACAGATACGCAGTATTTT
. | TRBJ2-3 | TRBV5-6 | TRBD2 | CASSLSLAGGTDTQYF | TGTGCCAGCAGCTTGTCGCTAGCGGGAGGTACAGATACGCAGTATTTT
. | TRBJ2-7 | TRBV24-1 | . | CATSEPNRDEQYF | TGTGCCACCAGTGAACCCAACAGGGACGAGCAGTACTTC
. | TRBJ2-7 | TRBV30 | . | CAWSSVNEQYF | TGTGCCTGGAGTTCGGTTAACGAGCAGTACTTC
. | TRBJ2-1 | TRBV11-3 | . | CASSTGLEQFF | TGTGCCAGCAGCACCGGACTAGAGCAGTTCTTC
once | TRBJ2-1 | TRBV5-5 | . | CASSRVGTSATYNEQFF | TGTGCCAGCAGCCGCGTCGGGACTTCAGCAACCTACAATGAGCAGTTCTTC
. | TRBJ2-7 | TRBV24-1 | . | CATSDLDGEGQYF | TGTGCCACCAGTGATTTGGACGGTGAGGGGCAGTACTTC
. | TRBJ2-4 | TRBV6-4 | TRBD2 | CASSEESTSGEWSVSIQYF | TGTGCCAGCAGTGAAGAGTCGACTAGCGGGGAGTGGTCGGTAAGTATTCAGTACTTC
. | TRBJ2-5 | TRBV6-5 | . | CASIDRIEETQYF | TGTGCCAGCATCGACAGGATAGAAGAGACCCAGTACTTC
once | TRBJ2-7 | TRBV2 | . | CASRPRDSYYEQYF | TGTGCCAGCAGACCCCGGGACTCCTACTACGAGCAGTACTTC
. | TRBJ1-1 | TRBV21-1 | . | CASSKGQVYMNTEAFF | TGTGCCAGCAGCAAAGGACAGGTATACATGAACACTGAAGCTTTCTTT
. | TRBJ1-2 | TRBV4-1 | TRBD1 | CASRTPGQGGGYTF | TGCGCCAGCAGAACCCCGGGACAGGGTGGCGGCTACACCTTC
. | TRBJ1-5 | TRBV6-5 | TRBD1 | CASSYGGTGGEPQHF | TGTGCCAGCAGTTACGGGGGGACAGGCGGGGAGCCCCAGCATTTT
. | TRBJ2-7 | TRBV7-8 | TRBD1 | CASSLVGTGRLDEQYF | TGTGCCAGCAGCTTAGTAGGGACAGGGAGACTGGACGAGCAGTACTTC
. | TRBJ2-3 | TRBV5-4 | TRBD1 | CASSKGTGNPYTQYF | TGTGCCAGCAGCAAAGGGACAGGGAATCCCTATACGCAGTATTTT
. | TRBJ1-2 | TRBV25-1 | . | CASSSGVGGYTF | TGTGCCAGCAGTAGCGGGGTGGGTGGCTACACCTTC
. | TRBJ2-7 | TRBV2 | . | CASKERIYEQYF | TGTGCCAGCAAGGAGCGGATCTACGAGCAGTACTTC
. | TRBJ2-4 | TRBV2 | TRBD1 | CASSLPPGGGYIQYF | TGTGCCAGCAGTTTACCGCCAGGGGGCGGGTACATTCAGTACTTC
. | TRBJ2-3 | TRBV28 | . | CASSPRRAPSTDTQYF | TGTGCCAGCAGCCCCCGCAGGGCCCCTAGCACAGATACGCAGTATTTT
. | TRBJ2-7 | TRBV6-5 | . | CASNGNWDGYEQYF | TGTGCCAGCAACGGGAATTGGGATGGTTACGAGCAGTACTTC
. | TRBJ2-1 | TRBV11-2 | TRBD2 | CASSRPGLAEYNEQFF | TGTGCCAGCAGCAGACCGGGACTAGCGGAATACAATGAGCAGTTCTTC
. | TRBJ2-2 | TRBV5-6 | . | CASSPTGIRAGELFF | TGTGCCAGCAGTCCAACAGGGATTAGGGCCGGGGAGCTGTTTTTT
few | TRBJ1-4 | TRBV19 | . | CASSIGRRQLNEKLFF | TGTGCCAGTAGTATAGGTCGCCGACAGCTGAATGAAAAACTGTTTTTT
. | TRBJ2-3 | TRBV5-8 | . | CASSFRVSSTDTQYF | TGTGCCAGCAGCTTCAGGGTCTCTAGCACAGATACGCAGTATTTT
. | TRBJ2-2 | TRBV12-3/TRBV12-4 | . | CASSFGTGELFF | TGTGCCAGCAGTTTCGGTACCGGGGAGCTGTTTTTT
. | TRBJ2-7 | TRBV10-3 | TRBD1 | CAISAGGSYEQYF | TGTGCCATCAGTGCAGGGGGCTCCTACGAGCAGTACTTC
once | TRBJ2-7 | TRBV27 | . | CASSRGSQQEQYF | TGTGCCAGCAGCCGCGGGTCCCAGCAAGAGCAGTACTTC
. | TRBJ2-1 | TRBV13 | . | CASSSSGTGEGNEQFF | TGTGCCAGCAGCTCATCCGGGACGGGAGAGGGGAATGAGCAGTTCTTC
. | TRBJ1-1 | TRBV19 | . | CASSTPTGNTEAFF | TGTGCCAGTAGCACCCCGACAGGGAACACTGAAGCTTTCTTT
. | TRBJ2-1 | TRBV5-1 | . | CASSPLSSSYNEQFF | TGCGCCAGCAGCCCGCTATCAAGCTCCTACAATGAGCAGTTCTTC
. | TRBJ1-5 | TRBV18 | . | CASSPRGNQPQHF | TGTGCCAGCTCACCGAGGGGCAATCAGCCCCAGCATTTT
. | TRBJ2-3 | TRBV11-2 | . | CASSQGGLSRTDTQYF | TGTGCCAGCAGCCAGGGGGGACTGTCACGAACAGATACGCAGTATTTT
. | TRBJ2-3 | TRBV19 | TRBD2 | CASSSSGRVDTQYF | TGTGCCAGTAGCTCTAGCGGGAGGGTAGATACGCAGTATTTT
. | TRBJ2-5 | TRBV10-3 | TRBD2 | CAISEVLAGGETQYF | TGTGCCATCAGTGAGGTGCTAGCGGGGGGAGAGACCCAGTACTTC
. | TRBJ2-1 | TRBV19 | . | CASSMSLALYNEQFF | TGTGCCAGTAGTATGTCGTTAGCTTTATACAATGAGCAGTTCTTC
. | TRBJ2-1 | TRBV9 | . | CASTPGGEGNEQFF | TGTGCCAGCACTCCCGGGGGAGAGGGGAATGAGCAGTTCTTC
. | TRBJ2-1 | TRBV6-6 | TRBD2 | CASSPLSKAPTSGSYNEQFF | TGTGCCAGCAGCCCACTATCCAAAGCCCCGACTAGCGGGAGCTACAATGAGCAGTTCTTC
. | TRBJ2-1 | TRBV28 | . | CASRAVLVNEQFF | TGTGCCAGCAGGGCGGTTTTAGTAAACGAGCAGTTCTTC
. | TRBJ2-2 | TRBV28 | TRBD2 | CASSPGTSGATNTGELFF | TGTGCCAGCAGTCCCGGGACTAGCGGAGCTACGAACACCGGGGAGCTGTTTTTT
. | TRBJ2-2 | TRBV24-1 | TRBD2 | CATSGPPWGGYTGELFF | TGTGCCACCAGTGGTCCGCCCTGGGGGGGTTACACCGGGGAGCTGTTTTTT
. | TRBJ2-7 | TRBV18 | TRBD2 | CASSPAGGFHEQYF | TGTGCCAGCTCACCAGCGGGAGGGTTCCACGAGCAGTACTTC
. | TRBJ2-7 | TRBV10-2 | TRBD2 | CASSEDAGESYEQYF | TGCGCCAGCAGTGAGGATGCGGGAGAGTCGTACGAGCAGTACTTC
. | TRBJ1-5 | TRBV10-3 | . | CAISEGALGQPQHF | TGTGCCATCAGTGAGGGGGCGCTGGGTCAGCCCCAGCATTTT
many | TRBJ2-3 | TRBV3-1/TRBV3-2 | TRBD1 | CASRQDRGRGDTQYF | TGTGCCAGCAGACAGGACAGGGGAAGGGGAGATACGCAGTATTTT
. | TRBJ2-5 | TRBV7-9 | TRBD2 | CASSPGLATETQYF | TGTGCCAGCAGCCCGGGACTAGCGACGGAGACCCAGTACTTC
. | TRBJ2-5 | TRBV6-7 | . | CASSYSKQAQETQYF | TGTGCCAGCAGTTACTCGAAACAGGCACAAGAGACCCAGTACTTC
. | TRBJ2-3 | TRBV5-1 | TRBD1 | CASSSGTATDTQYF | TGCGCCAGCAGCTCCGGGACAGCTACAGATACGCAGTATTTT
. | TRBJ2-1 | TRBV25-1 | TRBD2 | CASSTGLAVINEQFF | TGTGCCAGCAGTACTGGACTAGCGGTTATCAATGAGCAGTTCTTC
. | TRBJ2-2 | TRBV11-3 | TRBD1 | CASSSRQDRGLGELFF | TGTGCCAGCAGCTCCCGCCAGGACAGGGGCCTGGGGGAGCTGTTTTTT
. | TRBJ1-3 | TRBV18 | . | CASSVQEGGNTIYF | TGTGCCAGCTCGGTGCAGGAGGGAGGAAACACCATATATTTT
. | TRBJ1-2 | TRBV9 | . | CASSVDGGGGYTF | TGTGCCAGCAGCGTAGATGGCGGTGGTGGCTACACCTTC
. | TRBJ1-5 | TRBV18 | TRBD1 | CASSADRGNQPQHF | TGTGCCAGCTCGGCGGACAGGGGGAATCAGCCCCAGCATTTT
. | TRBJ2-2 | TRBV5-4 | TRBD2 | CASSFGGSVIGELFF | TGTGCCAGCAGTTTCGGCGGGAGTGTTATCGGGGAGCTGTTTTTT
. | TRBJ2-3 | TRBV11-3 | TRBD2 | CASSLGAGREGVDTQYF | TGTGCCAGCAGCTTGGGCGCGGGGCGGGAGGGGGTCGATACGCAGTATTTT
. | TRBJ1-1 | TRBV29-1 | . | CSVEWQEVPEAFF | TGCAGCGTTGAATGGCAGGAGGTCCCTGAAGCTTTCTTT
once | TRBJ2-2 | TRBV5-4 | TRBD2 | CASSLSGGNTGELFF | TGTGCCAGCAGCCTAAGCGGGGGGAACACCGGGGAGCTGTTTTTT
. | TRBJ2-1 | TRBV7-3 | . | CASSLSYSYGEQFF | TGTGCCAGCAGCTTAAGTTATTCCTATGGTGAGCAGTTCTTC